Sequencing of this T cell receptor beta chain was carried out in a study of CD8 T cells in ankylosing spondylitis. Trimming took off 5 bases at V and 12 bases at J, with 20 bases between the two ends. From germline, CDR1 is SGHTA and CDR2 FQGTGA. This CDR3 is built from 14 residues. Quantitative barcoded 5'-RACE was used to prepare TCR beta libraries. TCRdb ran MiXCR on the 5' RACE reads and lists one entry per CDR3 protein. Among roughly 150,000 distinct CDR3 sequences listed, around a third were seen once. General study results and limits: Fewer than ten highly homologous variants made up a TCR beta motif, and this motif appeared characteristic of ankylosing spondylitis blood. Earlier literature documents some of the motif variants in reactive arthritis synovial fluid and blood.

As to this clonotype: Its antigen is not known.

V gene TRBV7-3 combines with J gene TRBJ2-1, with a tentative D call TRBD2 (5 bases). Sequencing used synovial fluid, either unsorted or a sorted T cell fraction (not recorded which). The sequence was obtained from a male donor with ankylosing spondylitis. Here the CDR3 DNA reads TGTGCCAGCAGCCCGCAGGCTGTATTGGGGAGGCAGTTCTTC. It codes for CASSPQAVLGRQFF.